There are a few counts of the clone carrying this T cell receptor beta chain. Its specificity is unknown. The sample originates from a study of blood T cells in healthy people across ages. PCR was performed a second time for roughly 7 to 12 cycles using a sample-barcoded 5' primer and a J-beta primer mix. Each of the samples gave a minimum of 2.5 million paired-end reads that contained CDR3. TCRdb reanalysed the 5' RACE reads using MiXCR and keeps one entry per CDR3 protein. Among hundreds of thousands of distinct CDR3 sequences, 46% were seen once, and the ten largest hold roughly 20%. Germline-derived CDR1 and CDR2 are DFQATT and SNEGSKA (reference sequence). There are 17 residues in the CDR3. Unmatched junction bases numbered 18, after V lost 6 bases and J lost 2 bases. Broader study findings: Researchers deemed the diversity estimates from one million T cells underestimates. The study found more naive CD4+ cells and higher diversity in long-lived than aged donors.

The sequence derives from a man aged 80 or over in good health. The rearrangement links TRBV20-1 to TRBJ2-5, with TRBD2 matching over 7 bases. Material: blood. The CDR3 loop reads CSARDHSSSGEQETQYF. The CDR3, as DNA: TGCAGTGCCCGGGACCACTCTTCTAGCGGAGAACAAGAGACCCAGTACTTC.